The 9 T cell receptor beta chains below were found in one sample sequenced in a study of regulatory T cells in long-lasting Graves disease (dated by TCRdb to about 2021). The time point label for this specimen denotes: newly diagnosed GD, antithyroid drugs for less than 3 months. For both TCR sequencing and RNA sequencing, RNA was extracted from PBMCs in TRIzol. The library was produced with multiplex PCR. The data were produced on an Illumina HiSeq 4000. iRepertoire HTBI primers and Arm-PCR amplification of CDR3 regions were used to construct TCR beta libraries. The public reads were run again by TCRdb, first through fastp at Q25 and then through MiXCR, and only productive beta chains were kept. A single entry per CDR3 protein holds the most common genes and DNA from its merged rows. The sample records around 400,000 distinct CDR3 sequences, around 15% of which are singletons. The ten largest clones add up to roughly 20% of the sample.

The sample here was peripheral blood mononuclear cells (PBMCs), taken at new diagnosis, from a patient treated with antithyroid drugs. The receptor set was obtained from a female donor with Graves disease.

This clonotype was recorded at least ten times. The CDR3 DNA sequence: TGTGCCAGCAACCGAGTGGCTGTAGAGACCCAGTACTTC. It codes for CASNRVAVETQYF. The chain is built from TRBV2 and TRBJ2-5, with no clear D. V shed 7 bases and J shed 4 bases, with 13 bases lying between them. The CDR3 is 13 residues long. Germline V lookup: CDR1 SNHLY, CDR2 FYNNEI.

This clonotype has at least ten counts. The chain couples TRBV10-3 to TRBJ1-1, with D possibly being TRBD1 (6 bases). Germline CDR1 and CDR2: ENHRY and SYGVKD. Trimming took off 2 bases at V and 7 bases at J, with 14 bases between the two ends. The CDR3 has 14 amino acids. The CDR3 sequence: CAISERRTEREAFF. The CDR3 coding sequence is TGTGCCATCAGTGAGCGGAGGACAGAGCGTGAAGCTTTCTTT.

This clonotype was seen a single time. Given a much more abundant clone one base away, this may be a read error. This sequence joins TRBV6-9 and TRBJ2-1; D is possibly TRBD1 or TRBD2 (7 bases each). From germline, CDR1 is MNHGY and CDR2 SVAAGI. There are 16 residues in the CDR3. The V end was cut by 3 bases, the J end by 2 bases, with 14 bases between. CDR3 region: CASSYSGGGPYNEQFF. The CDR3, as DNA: TGTGCCAGCAGTTACTCAGGGGGGGGCCCCTACAATGAGCAGTTCTTC.

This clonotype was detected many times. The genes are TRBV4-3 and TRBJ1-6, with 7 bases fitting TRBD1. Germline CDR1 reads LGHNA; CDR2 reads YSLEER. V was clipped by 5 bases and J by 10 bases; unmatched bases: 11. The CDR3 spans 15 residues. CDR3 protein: CASSTDRDRDSPLHF. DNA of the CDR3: TGCGCCAGCAGCACGGACCGGGACAGAGACTCACCCCTCCACTTT.

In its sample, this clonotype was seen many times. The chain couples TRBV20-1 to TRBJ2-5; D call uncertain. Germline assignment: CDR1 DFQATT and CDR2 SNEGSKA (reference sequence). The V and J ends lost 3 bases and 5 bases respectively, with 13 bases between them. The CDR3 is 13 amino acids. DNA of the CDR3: TGCAGTGCTAGGATGTTCGGGCGGGAGACCCAGTACTTC. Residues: CSARMFGRETQYF.

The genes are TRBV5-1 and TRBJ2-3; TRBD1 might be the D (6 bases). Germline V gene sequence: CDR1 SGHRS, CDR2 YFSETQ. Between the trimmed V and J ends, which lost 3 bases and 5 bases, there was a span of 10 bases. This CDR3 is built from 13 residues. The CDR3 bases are TGCGCCAGCAGCTCGGCAGGGGAAGATACGCAGTATTTT. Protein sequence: CASSSAGEDTQYF.

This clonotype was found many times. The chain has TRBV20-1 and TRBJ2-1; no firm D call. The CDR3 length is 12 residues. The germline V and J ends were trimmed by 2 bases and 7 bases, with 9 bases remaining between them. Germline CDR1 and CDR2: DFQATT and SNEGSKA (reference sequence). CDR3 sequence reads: CSARPLTNEQFF. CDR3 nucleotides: TGCAGTGCTAGACCTCTCACTAATGAGCAGTTCTTC.

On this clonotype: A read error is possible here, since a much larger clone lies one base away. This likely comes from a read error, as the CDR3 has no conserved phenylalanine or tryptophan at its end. The CDR3 is CAWSSPLAGRSYNEQFL. Written as DNA, the CDR3 is TGTGCCTGGAGTAGCCCCCTAGCGGGTCGCTCCTACAATGAGCAGTTCCTC. The chain joins TRBV30 to TRBJ2-1, with 8 bases lining up with TRBD2. Germline V gene data show CDR1 as GTSNPN and CDR2 as SVGIG (reference sequence). The CDR3 covers 17 residues. The ends lost 2 bases at V and 0 bases at J; junction bases unmatched: 9.

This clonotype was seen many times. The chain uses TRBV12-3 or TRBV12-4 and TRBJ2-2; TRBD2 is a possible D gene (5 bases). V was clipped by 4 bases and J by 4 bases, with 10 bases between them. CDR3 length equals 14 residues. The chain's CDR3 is CASSSDWGTGELFF. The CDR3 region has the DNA TGTGCCAGCAGTTCGGACTGGGGCACCGGGGAGCTGTTTTTT.